This entry concerns a single TCR beta chain. At the survey level, the v3.0 immunoSEQ assay was run. Data came from immunoSEQ multiplex PCR; TCRdb stores just in-frame clones and leaves some out. Of tens of thousands of clones in the sample, roughly 85% are singletons; the top ten hold 7.9%. These data belong to a study of long-term antiretroviral therapy in people with HIV. Germline CDR1 and CDR2: KGHSH and LQKENI. Trimming cost V 6 bases and J 3 bases, with 14 bases left between them. The CDR3 runs 14 residues. This sequence originates from a man aged 18 to 29 with HIV. The sequencing here drew on unsorted PBMCs, taken 0.4 years before starting antiretroviral therapy. The V and J genes are TRBV18 and TRBJ1-1; TRBD1 might be the D (5 bases). The CDR3 protein is CASSPRDSYTEAFF. CDR3 in DNA: TGTGCCAGCTCCCCAAGGGACTCCTACACTGAAGCTTTCTTT. Complete variable domain (other parts from reference TRBV18 and TRBJ1-1): NAGVMQNPRHLVRRRGQEARLRCSPMKGHSHVYWYRQLPEEGLKFMVYLQKENIIDESGMPKERFSAEFPKEGPSILRIQQVVRGDSAAYFCASSPRDSYTEAFFGQGTRLTVV.